What follows is one T cell receptor beta chain and its context. Clones were sequenced by immunoSEQ multiplex PCR, and TCRdb holds only the in-frame ones, with some missing. The sample yields 280,000 or so clones, around 90% seen once. The data were taken from a study of blood T cell repertoires in COVID-19. Overall study context: T cells, B-cell-depleted T cells, or PBMCs supplied cDNA or gDNA.

The sequenced sample consisted of peripheral blood. The TCR sequence derives from a man aged 18 to 30 with active or convalescent COVID-19.

CDR3 in amino acids: CASTLTQGSGYTF. The CDR3 DNA is TGTGCCAGTACCCTGACCCAGGGAAGCGGCTACACCTTC. The rearrangement uses TRBV19 and TRBJ1-2, with D maybe TRBD1 (5 bases). The CDR3 loop spans 13 amino acids. Germline V CDR1 and CDR2: LNHDA, SQIVND (reference sequence). With 7 bases removed from V and 8 bases from J, the gap between germline ends came to 17 bases.